This entry lists 6 T cell receptor beta chains sequenced from one sample in a study of shared clonotypes between healthy human individuals. Produced via immunoSEQ multiplex PCR; TCRdb's table is partial and in-frame only. The data hold around 500,000 clones, with roughly 80% observed a single time. The material sequenced was PBMCs. The receptor set was obtained from a woman in her forties in good health. Some clones in this sample may be carry-over from other donors' samples.

The chain is built from TRBV28 and TRBJ2-7, with D perhaps being TRBD1 or TRBD2 (5 bases each). Germline CDR1 and CDR2: MDHEN and SYDVKM. V lost 7 bases, J lost 0 bases, and 19 bases lay in between. The CDR3 consists of 16 residues. The CDR3, as DNA: TGTGCCAGCAACCCATTGGGGGACCAGAGCTCCTACGAGCAGTACTTC. Protein product: CASNPLGDQSSYEQYF.

This clone was seen a single time. This chain uses TRBV7-9 with TRBJ2-6; D ambiguous. Germline CDR1 SEHNR, CDR2 FQNEAQ (reference sequence). CDR3 size: 19 residues. Trimming stripped 5 bases from V and 0 bases from J, with 20 bases between. CDR3 sequence reads: CASSKVVGGSPSGANVLTF. The CDR3 coding sequence is TGTGCCAGCAGCAAAGTGGTGGGTGGCAGCCCCTCTGGGGCCAACGTCCTGACTTTC.

The chain joins TRBV27 to TRBJ2-7; 9 nucleotides agree with TRBD2. CDR3 length: 15 residues. The junction had 7 bases not matched to a gene; V was cut back by 4 bases and J by 3 bases. Germline CDR1 is MNHEY and CDR2 is SMNVEV (reference sequence). Here the CDR3 reads CASSSYSGSRYEQYF. Here the CDR3 DNA reads TGTGCCAGCAGTTCCTATAGCGGGAGTCGCTACGAGCAGTACTTC.

J is TRBJ1-5 and V is TRBV28; tentative D call: TRBD1 (6 bases). The germline gives CDR1 MDHEN, CDR2 SYDVKM. V lost 3 bases, J lost 5 bases, and 14 bases lay in between. This CDR3 spans 15 amino acids. Written as DNA, the CDR3 is TGTGCCAGCAGTTTTGTCAGGGGAGCCTATCAGCCCCAGCATTTT. Translated: CASSFVRGAYQPQHF.

The rearrangement links TRBV18 to TRBJ1-1; D ambiguous. V was pared by 4 bases and J by 10 bases, with 19 bases between. The CDR3 contains 14 residues. In germline, CDR1 is KGHSH, CDR2 LQKENI. The CDR3 region has the DNA TGTGCCAGCTCACGCGGGCGACGGGGTTCTGGAGCTTTCTTT. Amino acid sequence: CASSRGRRGSGAFF. The complete variable domain, with remaining parts taken from reference TRBV18 and TRBJ1-1, reads NAGVMQNPRHLVRRRGQEARLRCSPMKGHSHVYWYRQLPEEGLKFMVYLQKENIIDESGMPKERFSAEFPKEGPSILRIQQVVRGDSAAYFCASSRGRRGSGAFFGQGTRLTVV.

The chain joins TRBV19 to TRBJ1-1; a possible D gene is TRBD1 (6 bases). Trimming left V 0 bases short and J 4 bases short, with 6 bases between. The CDR3 consists of 13 residues. From germline, CDR1 is LNHDA and CDR2 SQIVND (reference sequence). The CDR3 here is CASSIEGGTEAFF. Written as DNA, the CDR3 is TGTGCCAGTAGTATAGAAGGGGGCACTGAAGCTTTCTTT.